This T cell receptor beta chain stems from a study of T cell changes during pregnancy in multiple sclerosis. The CDR3 extends over 15 amino acids. Per the germline V gene, CDR1 is SNHLY and CDR2 is FYNNEI. V was shortened by 3 bases and J by 8 bases, with 17 bases between the two germline ends. Sequencing used immunoSEQ multiplex PCR; TCRdb keeps in-frame clones, though not all of them. The sample lists roughly 100,000 clones; more than 85% were seen once. The chain combines TRBV2 with TRBJ2-1; D gene unclear. The material sequenced was peripheral blood, taken in the second trimester of pregnancy. The clonotype originates from a female donor with multiple sclerosis, enrolled in a pregnancy study. The CDR3 coding sequence is TGTGCCAGCAGTGATGCCAAGACCCCTGGAGATGAGCAGTTCTTC. Its translation: CASSDAKTPGDEQFF.